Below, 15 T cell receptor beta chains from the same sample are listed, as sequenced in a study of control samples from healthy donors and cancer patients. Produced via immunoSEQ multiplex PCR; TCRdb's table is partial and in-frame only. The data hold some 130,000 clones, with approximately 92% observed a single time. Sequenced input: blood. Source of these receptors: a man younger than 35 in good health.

The chain's CDR3 is CASSQDWGADEQYF. Written as DNA, the CDR3 is TGTGCCAGCAGCCAAGATTGGGGGGCGGACGAGCAGTACTTC. The rearrangement joins TRBV4-2 to TRBJ2-7; tentatively, D is TRBD1 or TRBD2 (6 bases each). CDR1 is LGHNA, CDR2 YNFKEQ, per germline. This CDR3 has 14 amino acids. The ends were cut back, 0 bases at V and 5 bases at J, with 11 bases in the middle.

CDR3 sequence (DNA): TGTGCCAGCAGTTTATCGGGCAGGCCCTACCAAGAGACCCAGTACTTC. This codes for CASSLSGRPYQETQYF. The V and J genes are TRBV27 and TRBJ2-5; D uncertain. The CDR3 is 16 residues long. With 0 bases removed from V and 0 bases from J, the gap between germline ends came to 11 bases. Germline V gene lookup returns CDR1 MNHEY and CDR2 SMNVEV (reference sequence).

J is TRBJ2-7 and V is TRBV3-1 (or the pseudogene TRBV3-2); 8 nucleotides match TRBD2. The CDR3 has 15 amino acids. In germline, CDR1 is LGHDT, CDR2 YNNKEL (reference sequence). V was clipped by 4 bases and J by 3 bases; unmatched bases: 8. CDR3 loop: CASSLSGGSGYEQYF. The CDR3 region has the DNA TGTGCCAGCAGCCTTTCGGGGGGGTCTGGCTACGAGCAGTACTTC.

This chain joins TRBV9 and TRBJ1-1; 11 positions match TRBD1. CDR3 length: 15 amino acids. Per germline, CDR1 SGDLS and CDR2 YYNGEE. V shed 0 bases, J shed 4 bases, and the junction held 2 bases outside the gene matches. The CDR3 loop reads CASSVAGTGGTEAFF. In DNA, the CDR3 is TGTGCCAGCAGCGTAGCTGGGACAGGGGGCACTGAAGCTTTCTTT.

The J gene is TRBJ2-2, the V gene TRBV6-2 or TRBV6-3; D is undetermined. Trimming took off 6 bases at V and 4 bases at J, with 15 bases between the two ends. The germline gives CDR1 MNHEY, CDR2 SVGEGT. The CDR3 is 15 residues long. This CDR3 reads CASSRFWATTGELFF. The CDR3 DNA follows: TGTGCCAGCAGCCGGTTCTGGGCTACCACCGGGGAGCTGTTTTTT.

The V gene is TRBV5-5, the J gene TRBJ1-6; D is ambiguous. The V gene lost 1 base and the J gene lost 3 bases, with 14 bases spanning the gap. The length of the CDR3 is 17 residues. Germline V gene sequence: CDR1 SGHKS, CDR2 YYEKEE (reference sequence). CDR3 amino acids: CASSLFRWDFYNSPLHF. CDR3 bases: TGTGCCAGCAGCTTGTTTAGGTGGGATTTCTATAATTCACCCCTCCACTTT. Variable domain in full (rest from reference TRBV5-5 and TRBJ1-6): DAGVTQSPTHLIKTRGQQVTLRCSPISGHKSVSWYQQVLGQGPQFIFQYYEKEERGRGNFPDRFSARQFPNYSSELNVNALLLGDSALYLCASSLFRWDFYNSPLHFGNGTRLTVT.

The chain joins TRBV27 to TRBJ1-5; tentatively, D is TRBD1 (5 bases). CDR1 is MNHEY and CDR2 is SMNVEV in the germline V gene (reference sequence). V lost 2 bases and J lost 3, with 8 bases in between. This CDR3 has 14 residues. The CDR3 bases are TGTGCCAGCAGTTTAACAGGTTTCAATCAGCCCCAGCATTTT. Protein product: CASSLTGFNQPQHF.

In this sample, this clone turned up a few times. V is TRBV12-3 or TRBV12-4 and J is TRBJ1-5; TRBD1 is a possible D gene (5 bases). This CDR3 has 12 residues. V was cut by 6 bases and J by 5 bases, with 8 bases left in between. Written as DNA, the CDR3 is TGTGCCAGCAGGGACACCGATCAGCCCCAGCATTTT. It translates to CASRDTDQPQHF.

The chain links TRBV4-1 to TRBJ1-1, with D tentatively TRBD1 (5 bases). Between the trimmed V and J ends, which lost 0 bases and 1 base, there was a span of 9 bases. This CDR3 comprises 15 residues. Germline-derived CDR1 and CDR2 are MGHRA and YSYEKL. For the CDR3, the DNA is TGCGCCAGCAGCCAAGAGGGTGGGACGAACACTGAAGCTTTCTTT. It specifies CASSQEGGTNTEAFF.

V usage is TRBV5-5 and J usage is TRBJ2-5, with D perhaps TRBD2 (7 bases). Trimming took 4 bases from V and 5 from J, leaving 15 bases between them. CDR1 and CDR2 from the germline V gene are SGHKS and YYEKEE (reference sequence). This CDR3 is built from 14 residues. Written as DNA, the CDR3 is TGTGCCAGCAGCCGTCACAGGGAGGGGGAGACCCAGTACTTC. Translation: CASSRHREGETQYF.

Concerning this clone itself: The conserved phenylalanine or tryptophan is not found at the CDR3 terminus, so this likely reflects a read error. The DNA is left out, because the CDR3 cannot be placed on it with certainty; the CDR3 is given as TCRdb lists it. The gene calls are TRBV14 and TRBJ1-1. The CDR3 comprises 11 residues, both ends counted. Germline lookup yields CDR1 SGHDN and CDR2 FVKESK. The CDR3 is CASSQAHLEDL.

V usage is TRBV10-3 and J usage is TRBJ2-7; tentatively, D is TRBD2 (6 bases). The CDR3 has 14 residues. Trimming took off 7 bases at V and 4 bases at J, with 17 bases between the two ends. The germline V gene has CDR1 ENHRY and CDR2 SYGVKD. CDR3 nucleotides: TGTGCCATCAAAACCGGGGGACCCGGGTACGAGCAGTACTTC. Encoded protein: CAIKTGGPGYEQYF.

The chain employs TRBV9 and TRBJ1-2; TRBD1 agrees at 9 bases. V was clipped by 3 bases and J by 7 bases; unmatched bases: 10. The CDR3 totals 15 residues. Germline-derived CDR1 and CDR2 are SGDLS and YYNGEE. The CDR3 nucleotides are TGTGCCAGCAGCGCACAACCTGGGACAGGGAGTGGCTACACCTTC. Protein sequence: CASSAQPGTGSGYTF.

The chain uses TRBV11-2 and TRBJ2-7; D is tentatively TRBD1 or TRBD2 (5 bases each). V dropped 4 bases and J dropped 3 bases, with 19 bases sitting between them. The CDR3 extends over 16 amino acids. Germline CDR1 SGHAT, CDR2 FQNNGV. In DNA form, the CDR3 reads TGTGCCAGCAGCTACGCCTTCGGGACGACGAGCTACGAGCAGTACTTC. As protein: CASSYAFGTTSYEQYF.

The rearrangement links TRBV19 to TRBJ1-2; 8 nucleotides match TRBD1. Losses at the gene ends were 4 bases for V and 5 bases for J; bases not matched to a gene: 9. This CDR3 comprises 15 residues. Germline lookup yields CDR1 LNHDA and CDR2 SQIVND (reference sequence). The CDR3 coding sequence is TGTGCCAGTAGTACCGGACAGGGAAGGTGGTATGGCTACACCTTC. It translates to CASSTGQGRWYGYTF.